The clone carrying this T cell receptor beta chain appeared a single time. CDR1 and CDR2 from the germline V gene are SGHRS and YFSETQ. The J segment lost 5 bases and the V segment lost 3 bases, leaving 6 bases of the junction unmatched. The CDR3 length is 15 residues. The method was immunoSEQ multiplex PCR; TCRdb's version includes in-frame clones alone and lacks a portion of them. Counted here are about 160,000 clones, over 70% occurring once; the ten biggest clones make up 2.9%. These data are taken from a study of blood T cell repertoires in COVID-19. Study background: Whether acute or convalescent, the COVID-19 samples came from the United States, Italy and Spain. PBMCs, B-cell-depleted T cells, or T cells provided the cDNA or gDNA that made up the material.

This clonotype was sampled from a woman aged 55-70 years with acute or convalescent COVID-19. The chain employs TRBV5-1 and TRBJ2-5, with TRBD1 matching over 11 bases. The source material was peripheral blood. The CDR3 sequence: CASSYGQGARETQYF. Here the CDR3 DNA reads TGCGCCAGCAGCTACGGACAGGGGGCGCGGGAGACCCAGTACTTC.